The 8 T cell receptor beta chains below were found in one sample sequenced in a study of PD-1 blockade in classical Hodgkin lymphoma (TCRdb year 2020). The sample's time point label, in plain terms: cycle 1 day 1 (C1D1), immediately before nivolumab initiation. All trial patients had relapsed after autologous stem cell transplantation, with cohorts A, B and C differing in prior brentuximab vedotin exposure. The library was prepared using the immunoSEQ multiplex PCR assay. TCRdb's version of the immuneACCESS table is confined to in-frame rearrangements and falls short of the full clone set. An unresolved V gene accounts for under half of the shortfall where checked; the remainder is of unknown origin. The sample table shows about 40,000 clones, and over 70% are seen once. The biggest ten clones account for approximately 10% of the sample. Sequenced here: peripheral blood mononuclear cells (PBMCs), sampled at baseline. The receptor set was obtained from a human donor with classical Hodgkin lymphoma.

The gene calls are TRBV2 and TRBJ2-7; D is ambiguous. Germline assignment: CDR1 SNHLY and CDR2 FYNNEI. Trimming left V 2 bases short and J 1 base short, with 9 bases between. The CDR3 is 14 residues long. The CDR3 nucleotides read TGTGCCAGCAGTGAAAGCCAGGCGTCCTACGAGCAGTACTTC. Translating gives CASSESQASYEQYF.

This chain joins TRBV18 and TRBJ1-1; no clear D gene. The germline V gene has CDR1 KGHSH and CDR2 LQKENI. The CDR3 has 13 amino acids. The ends were cut back, 7 bases at V and 1 base at J, with 10 bases in the middle. The CDR3 region is CASFQMGNTEAFF. CDR3 coding DNA: TGTGCCAGCTTTCAGATGGGGAACACTGAAGCTTTCTTT.

This chain uses TRBV7-6 with TRBJ2-1, with D possibly TRBD2 on 5 matching bases. The germline gives CDR1 SGHVS, CDR2 FNYEAQ. The CDR3 is 13 amino acids. V shed 2 bases and J shed 4 bases, with 6 bases lying between them. The CDR3 coding sequence is TGTGCCAGCAGCTTAAGGGAGTACAATGAGCAGTTCTTC. This encodes CASSLREYNEQFF.

V is TRBV11-1 and J is TRBJ2-2; possible D gene TRBD1, 6 bases. Trimming stripped 5 bases from V and 4 bases from J, with 11 bases between. CDR1 is SGHAT and CDR2 is FQDESV in the germline V gene (reference sequence). The CDR3 has 14 residues. Here the CDR3 DNA reads TGTGCCAGCAGCCCAGGGGTTCTCACCGGGGAGCTGTTTTTT. It yields the protein CASSPGVLTGELFF.

The rearrangement links TRBV7-9 to TRBJ1-4; D not resolved. Trimming removed 1 base at V and 12 bases at J, with 12 bases between. This CDR3 has 13 residues. Germline V gene sequence: CDR1 SEHNR, CDR2 FQNEAQ (reference sequence). CDR3 in DNA: TGTGCCAGCAGCTTAGGGATCACTAGGGAACTGTTTTTT. This encodes CASSLGITRELFF.

This sequence joins TRBV12-5 and TRBJ2-1, with 9 bases matching TRBD1. Germline lookup yields CDR1 LGHNT and CDR2 FRNRAP. CDR3 length: 15 amino acids. Trimming removed 1 base from V and 4 bases from J; junction bases left unmatched: 2. CDR3 nucleotides: TGTGCTAGTGGTTTGGACAGGGGGCTGTACAATGAGCAGTTCTTC. Protein: CASGLDRGLYNEQFF.

This clone was recorded only once. The rearrangement links TRBV2 to TRBJ1-1, with 8 bases identical to TRBD1. Germline CDR1 SNHLY, CDR2 FYNNEI. Unmatched junction bases numbered 17, after V lost 7 bases and J lost 13 bases. The CDR3 covers 14 residues. CDR3 protein: CASKYRGIYGEGFF. CDR3 coding DNA: TGTGCCAGCAAATACAGGGGGATCTACGGGGAGGGTTTCTTT.

In this sample, this clone turned up a few times. The rearrangement uses TRBV19 and TRBJ2-7, with a weak D call TRBD2 (6 bases). With 3 bases removed from V and 0 bases from J, the gap between germline ends came to 9 bases. The CDR3 extends over 14 amino acids. Germline V gene lookup returns CDR1 LNHDA and CDR2 SQIVND (reference sequence). DNA for the CDR3: TGTGCCAGTAGTATGGAGGGGAGCTCCTACGAGCAGTACTTC. Residues: CASSMEGSSYEQYF.